This note documents a single TCR beta chain sequence. This specimen comes from a study of blood T cell repertoires in COVID-19. Study context: There were acute and convalescent COVID-19 samples, and they came from the United States, Italy and Spain.

This CDR3 spans 14 amino acids. V shed 5 bases and J 2 bases; nucleotides not matched to a gene: 4. Germline lookup yields CDR1 WSHSY and CDR2 SAAADI. Authors' data handling: Cell counts per sample came from amplifying reference gene primers. The method was immunoSEQ multiplex PCR; TCRdb's version includes in-frame clones alone and lacks a portion of them. The D gene and trimming were derived from the DNA, and the V and J assignments and clone size from that table. Here the sample spans a few hundred thousand clones, around 85% being singletons. The origin of this receptor is a man in his fifties with active or convalescent COVID-19. Sequences were obtained from peripheral blood. The chain links TRBV10-2 to TRBJ2-3, with TRBD2 matching 7 bases. CDR3: CASSSSGHTDTQYF. CDR3 sequence (DNA): TGCGCCAGCAGTTCTAGCGGACACACAGATACGCAGTATTTT.